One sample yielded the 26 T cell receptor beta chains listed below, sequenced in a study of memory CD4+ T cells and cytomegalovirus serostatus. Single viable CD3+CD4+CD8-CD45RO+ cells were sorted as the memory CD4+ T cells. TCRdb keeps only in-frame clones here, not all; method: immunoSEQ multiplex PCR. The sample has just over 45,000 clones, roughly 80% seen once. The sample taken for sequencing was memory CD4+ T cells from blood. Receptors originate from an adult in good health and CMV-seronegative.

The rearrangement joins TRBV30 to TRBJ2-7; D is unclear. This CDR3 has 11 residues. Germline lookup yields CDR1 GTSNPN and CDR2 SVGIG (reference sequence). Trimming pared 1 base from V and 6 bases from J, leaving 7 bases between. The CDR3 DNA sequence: TGTGCCTGGAGTGGGCCTTCCGAGCAGTACTTC. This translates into CAWSGPSEQYF.

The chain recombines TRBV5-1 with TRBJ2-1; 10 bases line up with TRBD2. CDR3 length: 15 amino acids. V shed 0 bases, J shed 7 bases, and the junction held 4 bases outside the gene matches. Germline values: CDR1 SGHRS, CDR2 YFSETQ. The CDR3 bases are TGCGCCAGCAGCTTGGTTAGCGGGGGGATGAATGAGCAGTTCTTC. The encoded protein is CASSLVSGGMNEQFF.

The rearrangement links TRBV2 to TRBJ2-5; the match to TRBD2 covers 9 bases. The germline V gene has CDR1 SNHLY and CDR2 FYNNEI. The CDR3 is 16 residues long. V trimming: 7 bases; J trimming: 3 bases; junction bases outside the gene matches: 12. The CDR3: CASTRLGGGAEETQYF. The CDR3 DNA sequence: TGTGCCAGCACCCGACTCGGCGGGGGGGCCGAAGAGACCCAGTACTTC. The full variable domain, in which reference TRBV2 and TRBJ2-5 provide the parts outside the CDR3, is EPEVTQTPSHQVTQMGQEVILRCVPISNHLYFYWYRQILGQKVEFLVSFYNNEISEKSEIFDDQFSVERPDGSNFTLKIRSTKLEDSAMYFCASTRLGGGAEETQYFGPGTRLLVL.

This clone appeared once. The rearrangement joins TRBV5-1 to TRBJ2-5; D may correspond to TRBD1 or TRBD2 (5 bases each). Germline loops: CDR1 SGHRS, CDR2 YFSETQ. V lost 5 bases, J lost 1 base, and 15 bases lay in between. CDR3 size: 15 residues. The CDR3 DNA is TGCGCCAGCAGAGAGGGAGTGGGGGTCCAAGAGACCCAGTACTTC. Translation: CASREGVGVQETQYF.

CDR3 bases: TGTGCCAGCAGTGAACTTGGACAGGGGGCGAACACCGGGGAGCTGTTTTTT. This gives the protein CASSELGQGANTGELFF. This chain connects TRBV6-1 to TRBJ2-2; 10 bases align to TRBD1. CDR1 MNHNS and CDR2 SASEGT come from the germline V gene. CDR3 size: 17 residues. V lost 2 bases, J lost 0 bases, and 3 bases stayed unmatched.

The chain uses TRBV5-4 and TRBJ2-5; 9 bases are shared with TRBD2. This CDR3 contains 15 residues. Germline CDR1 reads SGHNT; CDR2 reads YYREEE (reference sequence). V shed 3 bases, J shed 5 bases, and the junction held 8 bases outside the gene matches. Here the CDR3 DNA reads TGTGCCAGCAGCTCAAGGGCAACTAGCGGGGAGACCCAGTACTTC. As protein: CASSSRATSGETQYF.

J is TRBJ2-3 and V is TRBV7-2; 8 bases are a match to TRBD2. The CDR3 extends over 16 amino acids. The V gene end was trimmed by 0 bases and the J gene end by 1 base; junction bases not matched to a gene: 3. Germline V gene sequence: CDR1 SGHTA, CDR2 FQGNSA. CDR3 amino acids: CASSLAGGAGTDTQYF. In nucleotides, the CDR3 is TGTGCCAGCAGCTTAGCCGGGGGGGCGGGCACAGATACGCAGTATTTT.

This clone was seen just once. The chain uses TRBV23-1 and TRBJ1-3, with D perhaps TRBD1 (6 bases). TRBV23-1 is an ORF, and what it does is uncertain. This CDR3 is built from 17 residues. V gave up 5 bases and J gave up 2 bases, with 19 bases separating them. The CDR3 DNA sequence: TGCGCCAGCAGTGAAGCCCCGGACAGCCGTACTGGAAACACCATATATTTT. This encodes CASSEAPDSRTGNTIYF.

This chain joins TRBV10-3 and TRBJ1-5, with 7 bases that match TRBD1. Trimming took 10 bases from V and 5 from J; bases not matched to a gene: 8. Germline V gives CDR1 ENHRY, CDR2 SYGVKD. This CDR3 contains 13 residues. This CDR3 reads CATKGTADQPQHF. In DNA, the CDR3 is TGTGCCACCAAGGGGACAGCCGATCAGCCCCAGCATTTT.

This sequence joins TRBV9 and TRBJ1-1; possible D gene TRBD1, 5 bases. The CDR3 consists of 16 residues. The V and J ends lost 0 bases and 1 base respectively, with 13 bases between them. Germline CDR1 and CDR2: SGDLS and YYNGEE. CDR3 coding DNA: TGTGCCAGCAGCGTAGTAGGAGGGGCCTGGAACACTGAAGCTTTCTTT. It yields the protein CASSVVGGAWNTEAFF. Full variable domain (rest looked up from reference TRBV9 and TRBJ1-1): DSGVTQTPKHLITATGQRVTLRCSPRSGDLSVYWYQQSLDQGLQFLIQYYNGEERAKGNILERFSAQQFPDLHSELNLSSLELGDSALYFCASSVVGGAWNTEAFFGQGTRLTVV.

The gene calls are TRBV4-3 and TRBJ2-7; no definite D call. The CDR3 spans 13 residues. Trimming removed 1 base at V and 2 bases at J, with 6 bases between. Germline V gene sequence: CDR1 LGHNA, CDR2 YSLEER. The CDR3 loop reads CASSQVGTYEQYF. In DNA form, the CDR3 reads TGCGCCAGCAGCCAAGTGGGGACCTACGAGCAGTACTTC.

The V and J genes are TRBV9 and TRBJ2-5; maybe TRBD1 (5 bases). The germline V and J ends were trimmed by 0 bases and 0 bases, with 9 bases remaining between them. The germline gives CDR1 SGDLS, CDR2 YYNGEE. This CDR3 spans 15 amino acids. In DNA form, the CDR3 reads TGTGCCAGCAGCGTAGTTCCAGGGAACCAAGAGACCCAGTACTTC. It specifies CASSVVPGNQETQYF.

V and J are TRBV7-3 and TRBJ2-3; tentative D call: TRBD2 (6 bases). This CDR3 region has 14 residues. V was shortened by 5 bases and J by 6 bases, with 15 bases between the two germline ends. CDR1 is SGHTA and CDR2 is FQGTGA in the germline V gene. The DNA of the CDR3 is TGTGCCAGCAGCGATCCCCCTAGCGCGGATACGCAGTATTTT. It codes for CASSDPPSADTQYF.

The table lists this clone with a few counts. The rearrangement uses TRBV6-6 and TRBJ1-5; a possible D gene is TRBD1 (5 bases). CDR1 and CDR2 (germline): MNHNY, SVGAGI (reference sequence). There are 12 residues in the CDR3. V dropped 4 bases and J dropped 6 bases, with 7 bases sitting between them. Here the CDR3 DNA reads TGTGCCAGCAGTTCAAGGGGTCAGCCCCAGCATTTT. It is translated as CASSSRGQPQHF.

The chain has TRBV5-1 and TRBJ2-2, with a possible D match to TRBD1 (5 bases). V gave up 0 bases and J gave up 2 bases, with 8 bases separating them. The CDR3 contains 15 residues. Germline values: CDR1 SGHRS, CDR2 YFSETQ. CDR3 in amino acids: CASSLEGQNTGELFF. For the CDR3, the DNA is TGCGCCAGCAGCTTGGAAGGACAAAACACCGGGGAGCTGTTTTTT.

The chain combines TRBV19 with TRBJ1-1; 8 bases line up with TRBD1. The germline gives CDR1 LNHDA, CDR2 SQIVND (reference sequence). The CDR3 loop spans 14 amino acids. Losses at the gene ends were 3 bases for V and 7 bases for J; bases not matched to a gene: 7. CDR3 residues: CASSMVGQGGEAFF. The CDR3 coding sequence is TGTGCCAGTAGTATGGTAGGACAGGGAGGTGAAGCTTTCTTT. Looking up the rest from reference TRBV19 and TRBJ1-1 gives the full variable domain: DGGITQSPKYLFRKEGQNVTLSCEQNLNHDAMYWYRQDPGQGLRLIYYSQIVNDFQKGDIAEGYSVSREKKESFPLTVTSAQKNPTAFYLCASSMVGQGGEAFFGQGTRLTVV.

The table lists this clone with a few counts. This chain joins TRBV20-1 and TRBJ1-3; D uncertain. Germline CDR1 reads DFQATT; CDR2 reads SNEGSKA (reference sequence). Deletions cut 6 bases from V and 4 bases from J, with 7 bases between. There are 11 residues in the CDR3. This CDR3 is CSAENGNTIYF. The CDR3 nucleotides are TGCAGTGCAGAAAACGGAAACACCATATATTTT.

CDR3 in amino acids: CASRSVGGGTRGEQFF. CDR3 in DNA: TGTGCCAGCAGGAGTGTTGGCGGGGGGACTAGGGGTGAGCAGTTCTTC. The chain links TRBV5-4 to TRBJ2-1; 8 nucleotides agree with TRBD2. There are 16 residues in the CDR3. The J segment lost 9 bases and the V segment lost 5 bases, leaving 16 bases of the junction unmatched. Germline values: CDR1 SGHNT, CDR2 YYREEE (reference sequence).

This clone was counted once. The CDR3 DNA reads TGTGCCAGCAGCGCCGACAGGGATGGGTTGAGGGGCTACACCTTC. Its protein product is CASSADRDGLRGYTF. The gene calls are TRBV9 and TRBJ1-2; 7 nucleotides line up with TRBD1. Germline values: CDR1 SGDLS, CDR2 YYNGEE. J lost 8 bases, V lost 3 bases, and 13 bases had no gene match. This CDR3 region has 15 residues.

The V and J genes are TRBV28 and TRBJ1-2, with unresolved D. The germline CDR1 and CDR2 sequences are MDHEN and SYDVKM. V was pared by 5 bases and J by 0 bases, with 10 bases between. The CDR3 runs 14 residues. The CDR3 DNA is TGTGCCAGCAGTGTATCCGGGACTAACTATGGCTACACCTTC. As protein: CASSVSGTNYGYTF.

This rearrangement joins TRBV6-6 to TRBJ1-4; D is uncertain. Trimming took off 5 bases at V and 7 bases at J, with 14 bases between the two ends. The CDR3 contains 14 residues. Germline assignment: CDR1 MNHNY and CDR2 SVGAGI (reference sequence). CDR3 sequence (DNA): TGTGCCAGCAGTCTGACACAAGGAGGTGAAAAACTGTTTTTT. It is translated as CASSLTQGGEKLFF.

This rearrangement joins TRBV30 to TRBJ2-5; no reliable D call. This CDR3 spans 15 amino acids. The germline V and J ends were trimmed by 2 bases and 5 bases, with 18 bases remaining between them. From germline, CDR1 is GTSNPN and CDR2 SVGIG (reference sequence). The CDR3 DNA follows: TGTGCCTGGAGTAGTAAGGCGGTCCTGGTGGAGACCCAGTACTTC. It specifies CAWSSKAVLVETQYF.

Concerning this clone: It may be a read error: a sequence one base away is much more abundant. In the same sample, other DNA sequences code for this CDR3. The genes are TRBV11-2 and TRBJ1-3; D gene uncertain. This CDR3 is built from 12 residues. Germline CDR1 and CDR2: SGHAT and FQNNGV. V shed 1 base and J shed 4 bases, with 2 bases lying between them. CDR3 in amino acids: CASSLGGNTIYF. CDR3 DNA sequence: TGTGCCAGCAGCTTAGGAGGAAACACCATATATTTT.

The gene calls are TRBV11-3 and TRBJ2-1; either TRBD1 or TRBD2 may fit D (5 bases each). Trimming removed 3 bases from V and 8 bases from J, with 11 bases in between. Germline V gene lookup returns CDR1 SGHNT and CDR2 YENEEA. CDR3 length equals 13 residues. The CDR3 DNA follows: TGTGCCAGCAGCTTTGGCCCGGGGCATGAGCAGTTCTTC. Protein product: CASSFGPGHEQFF. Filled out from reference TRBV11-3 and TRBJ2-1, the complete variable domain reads EAGVVQSPRYKIIEKKQPVAFWCNPISGHNTLYWYLQNLGQGPELLIRYENEEAVDDSQLPKDRFSAERLKGVDSTLKIQPAELGDSAVYLCASSFGPGHEQFFGPGTRLTVL.

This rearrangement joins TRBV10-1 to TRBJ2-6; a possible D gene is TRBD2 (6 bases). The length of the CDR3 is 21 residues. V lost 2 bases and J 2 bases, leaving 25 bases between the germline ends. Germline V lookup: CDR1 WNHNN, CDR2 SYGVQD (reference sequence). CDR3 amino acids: CASSELGPGGPHGTGANVLTF. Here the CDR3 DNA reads TGCGCCAGCAGTGAGCTAGGGCCCGGGGGTCCCCACGGGACTGGGGCCAACGTCCTGACTTTC.

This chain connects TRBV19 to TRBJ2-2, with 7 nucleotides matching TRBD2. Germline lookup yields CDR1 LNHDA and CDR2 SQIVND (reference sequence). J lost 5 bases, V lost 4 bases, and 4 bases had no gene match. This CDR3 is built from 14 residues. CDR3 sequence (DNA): TGTGCCAGTAGTAAGGCCGGGGGGACCGGGGAGCTGTTTTTT. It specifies CASSKAGGTGELFF.